This T cell receptor beta chain is from a study of CD8+ T cells in alopecia areata. On the study more broadly: Tofacitinib therapy lasting 6 to 18 months was followed by 6 months off drug. Patients given treatment had severity scored by the percentage of scalp area affected.

Treatment reported: oral pan-JAK inhibitor, 5-10 mg twice daily. Once RNA had been extracted, it was reverse transcribed into cDNA to act as the sequencing template. Measured with immunoSEQ multiplex PCR; TCRdb has only the in-frame clones, and not every one. In the table there are hundreds of thousands of clones, about three fifths of which are singletons. Trimming cost V 5 bases and J 0 bases; bases outside gene matches: 5. Germline CDR1 reads SGHAT; CDR2 reads FQNNGV. The CDR3 covers 15 residues. The rearrangement links TRBV11-2 to TRBJ2-7; 9 positions agree with TRBD2. The TCR was taken from a human donor with alopecia areata. The specimen was CD4+ T cells sorted from blood, collected at week 24, from a patient treated with tofacitinib. CDR3 in amino acids: CASSQTSGSSYEQYF. CDR3 DNA sequence: TGTGCCAGCAGCCAGACTAGCGGATCCTCCTACGAGCAGTACTTC.